This is a list of T cell receptor beta chains from one sample in a study of blood T cell repertoires in COVID-19. The method was immunoSEQ multiplex PCR; TCRdb's version includes in-frame clones alone and lacks a portion of them. The sample has 250,000 to 350,000 clones, roughly 86% seen once. The sample taken for sequencing was PBMCs or T cells enriched from blood (not recorded which). All receptors come from a woman aged 25 to 39 who had recovered from COVID-19. The CDR3 runs from the conserved cysteine through the conserved F or W. The D gene is left open where the match is weak. Clone size, where shown, is once, few, many, or a class for clones that have expanded.

v_gene	j_gene	d_gene	abundance	CDR3nt	CDR3aa
TRBV9	TRBJ2-6	.	.	TGTGCCAGCAGCACCACCAGGGTGTTATACTCTGGGGCCAACGTCCTGACTTTC	CASSTTRVLYSGANVLTF
TRBV7-8	TRBJ2-7	.	.	TGTGCCAGCAGCTTACGAGAGTACGAGCAGTACTTC	CASSLREYEQYF
TRBV9	TRBJ1-1	.	few	TGTGCCAGCAGCGTAGCGGCGGGTCTTGACACTGAAGCTTTCTTT	CASSVAAGLDTEAFF
TRBV7-9	TRBJ2-5	.	few	TGTGCCAGCAGCTTTAGCGCTGTCCAAGAGACCCAGTACTTC	CASSFSAVQETQYF
TRBV30	TRBJ1-2	.	.	TGTGCCTGGAGTCCTACAGCTAACTATGGCTACACCTTC	CAWSPTANYGYTF
TRBV28	TRBJ2-7	TRBD1	.	TGTGCCAGCAGTCCGGGGACAGGTTCCTACTCCTACGAGCAGTACTTC	CASSPGTGSYSYEQYF
TRBV6-2/TRBV6-3	TRBJ2-7	.	.	TGTGCCAGCAGTTACTACAGGGAGCAGCAGTACTTC	CASSYYREQQYF
TRBV13	TRBJ1-2	TRBD1	.	TGTGCCAGCAGCTTATACGGGTCGACAGGGGGAAACTATGGCTACACCTTC	CASSLYGSTGGNYGYTF
TRBV10-3	TRBJ1-4	.	few	TGTGCCATCAGTGAGTCGAGAGTGCAGGGGAATGAAAAACTGTTTTTT	CAISESRVQGNEKLFF
TRBV27	TRBJ1-2	.	.	TGTGCCAGCAGTTTGGGGGCTTCGGTATCGTATGGCTACACCTTC	CASSLGASVSYGYTF
TRBV5-1	TRBJ2-7	.	.	TGCGCCAGCAGCTCCACAATGAACGAGCAGTACTTC	CASSSTMNEQYF
TRBV28	TRBJ2-7	TRBD1	.	TGTGCCAGCAGTCCCAGACAGGGGAGTGGCTACGAGCAGTACTTC	CASSPRQGSGYEQYF
TRBV6-1	TRBJ2-3	.	.	TGTGCCAGCAGTGAATGGGTCGGGATTGCAGATACGCAGTATTTT	CASSEWVGIADTQYF
TRBV7-3	TRBJ1-1	.	.	TGTGCCAGCAGACGAGACAGCAGTTGGAACACTGAAGCTTTCTTT	CASRRDSSWNTEAFF
TRBV15	TRBJ2-3	TRBD2	.	TGTGCCACCAGCAGAGGTCAGGGAGGGGATACGCAGTATTTT	CATSRGQGGDTQYF
TRBV7-2	TRBJ1-4	.	once	TGTGCCAGCAGCTTAAGTGTAGGAACGGAGAAAAAACTGTTTTTT	CASSLSVGTEKKLFF
TRBV6-1	TRBJ1-2	.	.	TGTGCCAGCAGTGAAGAAACGGGGGACTATGGCTACACCTTC	CASSEETGDYGYTF
TRBV5-6	TRBJ1-2	.	.	TGTGCCAGCAGCTTGGCCGGGGGGCGCGGTGGCTACACCTTC	CASSLAGGRGGYTF
TRBV9	TRBJ2-2	.	.	TGTGCCAGCAGCGTGGACAAAGCGAACACCGGGGAGCTGTTTTTT	CASSVDKANTGELFF
TRBV21-1	TRBJ2-2	.	.	TGTGCCAGCAGCAGCCTGGACAGGGGGTTGACCGGGGAGCTGTTTTTT	CASSSLDRGLTGELFF
TRBV11-1	TRBJ2-2	.	few	TGTGCCAGCAGCCCTTTTAGCGGGGAGCTGTTTTTT	CASSPFSGELFF
TRBV19	TRBJ1-5	.	.	TGTGCCAGTAGTATTGCCCGGACAACTAGCAATCAGCCCCAGCATTTT	CASSIARTTSNQPQHF
TRBV5-1	TRBJ2-2	TRBD2	once	TGCGCCAGCAGCCCCGCGGGGTATAGCGGGGCCGCCGGGGAGCTGTTTTTT	CASSPAGYSGAAGELFF
TRBV18	TRBJ1-2	TRBD1	.	TGTGCCAGCTCACTTACCCGGGGACAGAACGTTTGGTTCGGCTATGGCTACACCTTC	CASSLTRGQNVWFGYGYTF
TRBV12-3/TRBV12-4	TRBJ2-5	.	.	TGTGCCAGCAGTCCTCTGGAGACCCAGTACTTC	CASSPLETQYF
TRBV6-5	TRBJ1-1	.	.	TGTGCCAGCAGTTACTCCCAGCGGGGGGGGGCTTTCTTT	CASSYSQRGGAFF
TRBV11-2	TRBJ2-7	.	.	TGTGCCAGCAGCCCCCCCGCGGGGCCCTACGAGCAGTACTTC	CASSPPAGPYEQYF
TRBV13	TRBJ2-1	.	once	TGTGCCAGCAGCTTGTCTACAGGCAATGAGCAGTTCTTC	CASSLSTGNEQFF
TRBV11-2	TRBJ1-2	TRBD1	.	TGTGCCAGCAGCTTAGGAGGGACAGTCTATCGGGGCTACACCTTC	CASSLGGTVYRGYTF
TRBV5-1	TRBJ2-5	.	.	TGCGCCAGCAGCGTAGGGGGGGGAGAGACCCAGTACTTC	CASSVGGGETQYF
TRBV18	TRBJ1-1	TRBD1	.	TGTGCCAGCTCACCACGTAGGGACAGATGGGCAGCTGAAGCTTTCTTT	CASSPRRDRWAAEAFF
TRBV2	TRBJ1-5	TRBD1	.	TGTGCCAGCAGTCCAGGGGGCACGTCGGGTCAGCCCCAGCATTTT	CASSPGGTSGQPQHF
TRBV7-8	TRBJ2-4	TRBD1	.	TGTGCCAGCAGCCCGGACGGGACAGGTCTAGCCAAAAACATTCAGTACTTC	CASSPDGTGLAKNIQYF
TRBV9	TRBJ2-1	TRBD1	.	TGTGCCAGCAGCTCCCCCTCGAAAGAGGACAGGGATTATGATGAGCAGTTCTTC	CASSSPSKEDRDYDEQFF
TRBV9	TRBJ2-1	.	.	TGTGCCAGCAGCTCCGCAGATTACAATGAGCAGTTCTTC	CASSSADYNEQFF
TRBV3-1/TRBV3-2	TRBJ1-2	TRBD1	once	TGTGCCAGCAGTAAAGGGACAGCCCTGGCCGGAGGCTACACCTTC	CASSKGTALAGGYTF
TRBV7-3	TRBJ1-1	.	once	TGTGCCAGCAGCTTAAAGCCGGGGTTGGGAGGGCCCGTCTCCTTGAACACTGAAGCTTTCTTT	CASSLKPGLGGPVSLNTEAFF
TRBV27	TRBJ1-1	.	few	TGTGCCAGCCAAACTCCCTTTGAGGGAATGGTCACTGAAGCTTTCTTT	CASQTPFEGMVTEAFF
TRBV5-1	TRBJ1-2	.	.	TGCGCCAGCAGGGATGGGACATCCTCTCACTTC	CASRDGTSSHF
TRBV28	TRBJ2-6	.	.	TGTGCCAGCAGTACTACTCGGAGCTCTGGGGCCAACGTCCTGACTTTC	CASSTTRSSGANVLTF
TRBV20-1	TRBJ2-1	.	.	TGCAGTGCAAGTGGACCGGGGGAGTCCTACAATGAGCAGTTCTTC	CSASGPGESYNEQFF
TRBV4-3	TRBJ1-4	TRBD1	once	TGCGCCAGCAGCCAAGAATTAAGGACAGGGGGCAAGAGTGAAAAACTGTTTTTT	CASSQELRTGGKSEKLFF
TRBV7-9	TRBJ2-1	TRBD1	.	TGTGCCAGCAGCGGAAATACAGGGGTTAGAGAGCAGTTCTTC	CASSGNTGVREQFF
TRBV5-5	TRBJ2-7	TRBD1	.	TGTGCCAGCAGCTGGGCGGGACAGGGGACCTACGAGCAGTACTTC	CASSWAGQGTYEQYF
TRBV7-8	TRBJ2-1	TRBD1	.	TGTGCCAGCAGCTTTACCACTTCAGCCGGGACAGACAATGAGCAGTTCTTC	CASSFTTSAGTDNEQFF
TRBV10-3	TRBJ2-7	.	.	TGTGCCATCACCCCCGGACAGTCCTACGAGCAGTACTTC	CAITPGQSYEQYF
TRBV4-3	TRBJ1-1	.	.	TGCGCCAGCAGCCAAGGCGGGGGAACAAAAGCTTTCTTT	CASSQGGGTKAFF
TRBV5-6	TRBJ1-2	TRBD1	once	TGTGCCAGCAGGACAGGGAACTATGGCTACACCTTC	CASRTGNYGYTF
TRBV10-3	TRBJ2-5	.	.	TGTGCCATCAGTGAGTCTGCGATATCTTTCCAAGAGACCCAGTACTTC	CAISESAISFQETQYF